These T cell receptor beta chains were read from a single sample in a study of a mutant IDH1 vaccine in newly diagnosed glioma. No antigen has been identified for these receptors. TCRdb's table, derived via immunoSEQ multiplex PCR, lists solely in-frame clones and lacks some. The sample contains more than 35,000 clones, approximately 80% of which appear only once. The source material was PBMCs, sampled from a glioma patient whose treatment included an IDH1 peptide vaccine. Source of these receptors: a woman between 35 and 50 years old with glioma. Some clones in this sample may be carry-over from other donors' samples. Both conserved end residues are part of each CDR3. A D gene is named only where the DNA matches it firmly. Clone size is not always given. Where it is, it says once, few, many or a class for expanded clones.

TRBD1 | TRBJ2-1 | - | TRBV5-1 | TGCGCCAGCAGCGGACAGGGAAGCAATGAGCAGTTCTTC | CASSGQGSNEQFF
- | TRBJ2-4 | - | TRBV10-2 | TGCGCCAGCAGTGAAGGAGACATTCAGTACTTC | CASSEGDIQYF
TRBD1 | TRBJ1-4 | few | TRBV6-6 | TGTGCCAGCAGTTCCAGGGACAGGGGGAATGAAAAACTGTTTTTT | CASSSRDRGNEKLFF
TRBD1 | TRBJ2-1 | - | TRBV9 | TGTGCCAGCAACGAAGGGGGCGCTACCTACAATGAGCAGTTCTTC | CASNEGGATYNEQFF
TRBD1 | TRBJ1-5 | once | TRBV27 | TGTGCCAGCCGTGGGGACAGGGGGTACAATCAGCCCCAGCATTTT | CASRGDRGYNQPQHF
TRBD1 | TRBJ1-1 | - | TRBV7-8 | TGTGCCAGCAGCCCCCAGGGGGCGGGAGGCACTGAAGCTTTCTTT | CASSPQGAGGTEAFF
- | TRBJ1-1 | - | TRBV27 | TGTGCCAGCAGTTTAACCTCCTACACTGAAGCTTTCTTT | CASSLTSYTEAFF
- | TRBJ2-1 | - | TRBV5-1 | TGCGCCAGCAGGGGTGGGAGGGGGGTCAATGAGCAGTTCTTC | CASRGGRGVNEQFF
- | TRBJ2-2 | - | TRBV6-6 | TGTGCCAGCAGTCCCGGGACGCTGAACACCGGGGAGCTGTTTTTT | CASSPGTLNTGELFF
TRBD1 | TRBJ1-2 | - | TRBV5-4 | TGTGCCAGCGGACAAACAGGGGACTATGGCTACACCTTC | CASGQTGDYGYTF
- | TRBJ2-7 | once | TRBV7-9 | TGTGCCAGCAGCTTGGAAGGGATATACGAGCAGTACTTC | CASSLEGIYEQYF
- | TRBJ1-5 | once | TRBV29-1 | TGCAGCGCCACAACAGGGCCGAGCAATCAGCCCCAGCATTTT | CSATTGPSNQPQHF
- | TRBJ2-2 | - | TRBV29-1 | TGCAGCGTTGGACAGGTTAAAGCCGGGGAGCTGTTTTTT | CSVGQVKAGELFF
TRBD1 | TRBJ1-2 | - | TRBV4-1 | TGCGCCAGCAGCCCGACAGGGGAGGGGTATGGCTACACCTTC | CASSPTGEGYGYTF
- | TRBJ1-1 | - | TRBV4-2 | TGTGCCAGCAGCCAAGACAGGGGAGCTTTAAGGACTTTCTTT | CASSQDRGALRTFF
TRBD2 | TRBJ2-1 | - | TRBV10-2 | TGCGCCAGCAGTCCTGGACAGGGGACTAGCGGGGGCCTGTTTGAGCAGTTCTTC | CASSPGQGTSGGLFEQFF
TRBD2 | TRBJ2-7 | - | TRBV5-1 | TGCGCCAGCAACCCCTCCGGGACTAGCGGGACTAGCGAGCAGTACTTC | CASNPSGTSGTSEQYF
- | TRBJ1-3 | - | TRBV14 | TGTGCCAGCAGTCCGAACAGGATGGGAAACACCATATATTTT | CASSPNRMGNTIYF
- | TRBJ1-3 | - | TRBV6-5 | TGTGCCAGCAACTCGGGGCCAGGAAACACCATATATTTT | CASNSGPGNTIYF
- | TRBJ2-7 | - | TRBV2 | TGTGCCTCGGGACCGTCTTCTTACGAGCAGTACTTC | CASGPSSYEQYF
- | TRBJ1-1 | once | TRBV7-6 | TGTGCCAGCAGCTTAGAACAGAACACTGAAGCTTTCTTT | CASSLEQNTEAFF
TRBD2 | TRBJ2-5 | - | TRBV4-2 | TGTGCCAGCAGCCAACTAGCGGGAGTCGAAGAGACCCAGTACTTC | CASSQLAGVEETQYF
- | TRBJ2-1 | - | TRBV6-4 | TGTGCCAGCAGTTCCGGGACAAACAATGAGCAGTTCTTC | CASSSGTNNEQFF
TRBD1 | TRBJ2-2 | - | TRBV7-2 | TGTGCCAGCAGCTTAGTGAGGGGGCGGAACACCGGGGAGCTGTTTTTT | CASSLVRGRNTGELFF
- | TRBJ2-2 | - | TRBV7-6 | TGTGCCAGCACCTATTCTGACAGACGGGAGCTGTTTTTT | CASTYSDRRELFF
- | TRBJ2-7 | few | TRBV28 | TGTGCCAGCCCCCCAGACGGGGGTAGAACCTACGAGCAGTACTTC | CASPPDGGRTYEQYF
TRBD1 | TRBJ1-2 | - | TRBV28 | TGTGCCAGCAACAGCAGGGGGTACGGAAACTATGGCTACACCTTC | CASNSRGYGNYGYTF
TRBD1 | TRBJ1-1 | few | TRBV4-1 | TGCGCCAGCAGCCAGGGGGACAGGGGGGGGGCTGAAGCTTTCTTT | CASSQGDRGGAEAFF
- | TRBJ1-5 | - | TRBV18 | TGTGCCAGCTCCCCCGGGGGTTTGAATCAGCCCCAGCATTTT | CASSPGGLNQPQHF
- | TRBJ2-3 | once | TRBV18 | TGTGCCAGCTCACCGGGTGGCAGAATCACAGATACGCAGTATTTT | CASSPGGRITDTQYF
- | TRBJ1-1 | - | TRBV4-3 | TGCGCCAGCAGCCAAGCTTTCGGGGTAAACACTGAAGCTTTCTTT | CASSQAFGVNTEAFF
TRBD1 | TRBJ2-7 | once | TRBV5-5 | TGTGCCAGCAGCTTCGGACAGGGTAGAGGCGAGCAGTACTTC | CASSFGQGRGEQYF
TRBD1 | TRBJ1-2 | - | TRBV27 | TGTGCCAGCAGTCCCGGGACAGCTGGTGGCTACACCTTC | CASSPGTAGGYTF
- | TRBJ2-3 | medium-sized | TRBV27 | TGTGCCAGCAGAAGGGGGGCGATTACTAGCCCTAGCACAGATACGCAGTATTTT | CASRRGAITSPSTDTQYF
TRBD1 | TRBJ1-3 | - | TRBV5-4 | TGTGCCAGCAGCTTGGTACAGGGGGCGGCTGGAAACACCATATATTTT | CASSLVQGAAGNTIYF
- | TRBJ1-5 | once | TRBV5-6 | TGTGCCAGCCGAGAGGGGTCATTTCCCAATCAGCCCCAGCATTTT | CASREGSFPNQPQHF
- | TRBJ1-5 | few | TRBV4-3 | TGCGCCAGCAGCCAAGATATGAGTTATACACAGCCCCAGCATTTT | CASSQDMSYTQPQHF
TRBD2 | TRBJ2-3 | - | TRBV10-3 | TGTGCCATCAGAGTAGCGGGGGGGATTATCACAGATACGCAGTATTTT | CAIRVAGGIITDTQYF
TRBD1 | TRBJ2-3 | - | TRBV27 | TGTGCCAGCAGTTCTCCCGGGACAGGTTACACAGATACGCAGTATTTT | CASSSPGTGYTDTQYF
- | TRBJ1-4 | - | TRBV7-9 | TGTGCCAGCAGCTTTCATGGGGGCCAGGAAAAACTGTTTTTT | CASSFHGGQEKLFF
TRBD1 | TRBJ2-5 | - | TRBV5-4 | TGTGCCAGCAGCTCGCCGGGACAGGAAGAGACCCAGTACTTC | CASSSPGQEETQYF
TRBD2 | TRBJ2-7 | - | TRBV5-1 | TGCGCCAGCAGCGCCACTAGCGGGAGGAGCGAGCAGTACTTC | CASSATSGRSEQYF
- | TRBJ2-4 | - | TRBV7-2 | TGTGCCAGCAGCTTACGGCCTACTAGTGAAAACATTCAGTACTTC | CASSLRPTSENIQYF
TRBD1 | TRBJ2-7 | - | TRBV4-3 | TGCGCCAGCAGTGCAGTGGGACAGGGAGGCCCCTACGAGCAGTACTTC | CASSAVGQGGPYEQYF
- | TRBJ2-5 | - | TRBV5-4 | TGTGCCAGCAGCTTTATGTCGGAAAAGGAGACCCAGTACTTC | CASSFMSEKETQYF
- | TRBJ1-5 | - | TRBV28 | TGTGCCAGTAGTTTATCTAGGACAGATCCCAATCAGCCCCAGCATTTT | CASSLSRTDPNQPQHF
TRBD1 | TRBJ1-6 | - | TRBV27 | TGTGCCAGCACCCAGCTAGGGGGCTCGGATAATTCACCCCTCCACTTT | CASTQLGGSDNSPLHF
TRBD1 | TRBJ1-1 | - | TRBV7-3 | TGTGCCAGCAGCCTTTACCCACAGGGGTCGAACACTGAAGCTTTCTTT | CASSLYPQGSNTEAFF
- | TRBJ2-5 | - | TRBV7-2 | TGTGCCAGCAGTCCCAGCGGAATGGGAGAGACCCAGTACTTC | CASSPSGMGETQYF
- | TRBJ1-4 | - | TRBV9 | TGTGCCAGCAGCGTCCCGAAGGGGAATGAAAAACTGTTTTTT | CASSVPKGNEKLFF
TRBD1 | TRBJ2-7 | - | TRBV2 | TGTGCCAGCAGAATACAGGGGGGCAGGGGCACTGAGCAGTACTTC | CASRIQGGRGTEQYF
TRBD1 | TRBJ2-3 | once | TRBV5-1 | TGCGCCAGCAGCCTGAAGACAGGGCCAGATACGCAGTATTTT | CASSLKTGPDTQYF
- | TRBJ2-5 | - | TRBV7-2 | TGTGCCAGCAGATCCGGGGGAGAGACCCAGTACTTC | CASRSGGETQYF
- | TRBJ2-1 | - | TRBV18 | TGTGCCAGCTCACCGGGGTGGGTGGATGAGCAGTTCTTC | CASSPGWVDEQFF